This T cell receptor beta chain was found in a study of OX40 agonist ivuxolimab in advanced cancers. Looking at the study overall: Patient treatment consisted of intravenous ivuxolimab administration every 2 weeks at 0.01 to 10 mg/kg.

Trimming took off 6 bases at V and 4 bases at J, with 7 bases between the two ends. Germline lookup yields CDR1 MNHNY and CDR2 SVGAGI (reference sequence). The CDR3 contains 11 residues. Findings and limits, study-wide: Researchers did not determine the expanded peripheral T cells' antigen specificity.

With respect to this clone: The antigen is undetermined.

Generated by immunoSEQ multiplex PCR, the TCRdb table keeps only in-frame clones and is missing some. The sample holds 48,000 or so clones, more than 85% seen once. This material consisted of CD4+ or CD8+ T cells sorted from blood, taken in a trial of the OX40 agonist ivuxolimab. This receptor was taken from an adult with an advanced solid tumor such as melanoma, head and neck, liver or kidney cancer. The chain uses TRBV6-6 and TRBJ2-7, with D hard to call. DNA for the CDR3: TGTGCCAGCAGGCAGAATTACGAGCAGTACTTC. It is translated as CASRQNYEQYF.